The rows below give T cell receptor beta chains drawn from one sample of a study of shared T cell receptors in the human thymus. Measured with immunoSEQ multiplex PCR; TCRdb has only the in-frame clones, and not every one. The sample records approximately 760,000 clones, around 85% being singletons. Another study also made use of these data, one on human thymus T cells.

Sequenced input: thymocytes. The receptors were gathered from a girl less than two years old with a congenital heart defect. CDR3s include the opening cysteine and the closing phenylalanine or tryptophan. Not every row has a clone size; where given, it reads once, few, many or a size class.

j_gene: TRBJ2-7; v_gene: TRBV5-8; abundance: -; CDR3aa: CASSLARVIYEQYF
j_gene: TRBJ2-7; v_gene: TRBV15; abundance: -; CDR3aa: CATSRQTGGEQYF
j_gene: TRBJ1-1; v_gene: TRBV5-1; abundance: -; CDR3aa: CASRSQGHAANTEAFF
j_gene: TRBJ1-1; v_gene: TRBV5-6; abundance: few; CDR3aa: CASSLSSARGGTEAFF
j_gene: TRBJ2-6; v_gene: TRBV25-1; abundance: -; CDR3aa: CASSVGQGFSGANVLTF
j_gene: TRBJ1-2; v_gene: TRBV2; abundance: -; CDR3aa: CASCIEGNYGYTF
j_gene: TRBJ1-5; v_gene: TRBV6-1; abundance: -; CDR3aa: CASEQYSNQPQHF
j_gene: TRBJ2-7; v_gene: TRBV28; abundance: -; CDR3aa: CASSFVQGDEQYF
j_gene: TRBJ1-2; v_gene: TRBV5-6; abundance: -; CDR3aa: CASSLSPDGYTF
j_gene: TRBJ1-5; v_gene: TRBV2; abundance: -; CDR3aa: CASSEKTGGNQPQHF
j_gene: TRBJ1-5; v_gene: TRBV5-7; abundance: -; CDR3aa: CASSGGSEQPQHF
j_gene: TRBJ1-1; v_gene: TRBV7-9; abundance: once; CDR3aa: CASSIRDRVQAFF
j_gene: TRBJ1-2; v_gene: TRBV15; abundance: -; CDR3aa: CATSGGLATYGYTF
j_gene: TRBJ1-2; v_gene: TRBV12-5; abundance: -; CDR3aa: CASAETGQGALNGYTF
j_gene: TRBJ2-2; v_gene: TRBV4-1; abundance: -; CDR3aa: CASSQDRFGELFF
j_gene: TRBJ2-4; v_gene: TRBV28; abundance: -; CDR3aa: CASRPSRVAGGSAKNIQYF
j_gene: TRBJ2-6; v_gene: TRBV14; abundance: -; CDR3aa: CASSLSGTWRTGANVLTF
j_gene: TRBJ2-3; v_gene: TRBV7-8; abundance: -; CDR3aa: CASSTIAGGITDTQYF
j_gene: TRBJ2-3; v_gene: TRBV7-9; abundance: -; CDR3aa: CASSRLRTISESTDTQYF
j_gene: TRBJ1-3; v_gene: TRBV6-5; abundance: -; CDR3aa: CASSYRSSGNTIYF
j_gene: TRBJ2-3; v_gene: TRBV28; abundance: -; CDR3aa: CASTVDRSLTDTQYF
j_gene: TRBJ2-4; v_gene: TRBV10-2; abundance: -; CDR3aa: CASTATSGGTRLAKNIQYF
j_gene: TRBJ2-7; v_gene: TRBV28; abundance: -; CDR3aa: CASRETREYYEQYF
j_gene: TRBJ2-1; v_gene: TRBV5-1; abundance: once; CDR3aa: CASSRLYILERNEQFF
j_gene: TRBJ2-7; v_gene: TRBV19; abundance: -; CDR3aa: CASSMVFRADEQYF